The 15 T cell receptor beta chains presented below share a single source sample, sequenced in a study of shared clonotypes between healthy human individuals. TCRdb keeps only in-frame clones here, not all; method: immunoSEQ multiplex PCR. The profile shows 550,000 to 700,000 clones, approximately 73% of them singletons. Sequencing used memory CD4+ T cells sorted from blood. Subset noted: CD45RA-negative fraction. Receptor source: a woman aged 25 to 39 in good health.

This clone is a singleton in its sample. The V and J genes are TRBV6-6 and TRBJ2-1, with TRBD2 matching over 14 bases. Germline CDR1 and CDR2: MNHNY and SVGAGI (reference sequence). The CDR3 loop spans 15 amino acids. J was trimmed by 9 bases and V by 5 bases; bases with no gene match: 6. CDR3 in amino acids: CASSDGTSGSLEQFF. CDR3 bases: TGTGCCAGCAGTGACGGGACTAGCGGGAGTCTTGAGCAGTTCTTC.

The table lists this clone with a few counts. CDR3 region: CASRDGAMGTDTQYF. The CDR3 bases are TGTGCCAGCAGAGACGGAGCAATGGGCACAGATACGCAGTATTTT. The V and J genes are TRBV25-1 and TRBJ2-3; D not resolved. V lost 6 bases, J lost 1 base, and 14 bases lay in between. The germline CDR1 and CDR2 sequences are MGHDK and SYGVNS. This CDR3 contains 15 residues.

This clone was seen a single time. The rearrangement uses TRBV28 and TRBJ1-2, with a tentative D call TRBD1 (6 bases). Trimming removed 5 bases at V and 4 bases at J, with 11 bases between. There are 13 residues in the CDR3. From germline, CDR1 is MDHEN and CDR2 SYDVKM. In DNA, the CDR3 is TGTGCCAGCAGTACGACAGGTACCTATGGCTACACCTTC. This sequence encodes CASSTTGTYGYTF.

CDR3 residues: CASHQIAGEYYEQFF. The CDR3 nucleotides are TGTGCCAGCCACCAAATAGCGGGAGAATACTATGAGCAGTTCTTC. V and J are TRBV7-8 and TRBJ2-1; TRBD2 matches 9 bases. Germline lookup yields CDR1 SGHVS and CDR2 FQNEAQ. V lost 8 bases to trimming and J lost 8 bases; unmatched junction nucleotides: 13. CDR3 size: 15 residues.

The rearrangement uses TRBV7-9 and TRBJ1-4, with D unresolved. Germline values: CDR1 SEHNR, CDR2 FQNEAQ (reference sequence). The germline V and J ends were trimmed by 5 bases and 3 bases, with 16 bases remaining between them. The CDR3 contains 16 residues. The chain's CDR3 is CASSPGVHGPNEKLFF. The CDR3 DNA reads as TGTGCCAGCAGCCCCGGGGTACATGGACCTAATGAAAAACTGTTTTTT.

The chain has TRBV28 and TRBJ2-7; D not certain. The CDR3 spans 12 residues. Germline CDR1 reads MDHEN; CDR2 reads SYDVKM. The V gene lost 4 bases and the J gene lost 7 bases, with 11 bases spanning the gap. CDR3 region: CASSSRLREQYF. CDR3 nucleotide sequence: TGTGCCAGCAGTTCCCGCCTGAGGGAGCAGTACTTC. The whole variable domain, remainder taken from reference TRBV28 and TRBJ2-7, is DVKVTQSSRYLVKRTGEKVFLECVQDMDHENMFWYRQDPGLGLRLIYFSYDVKMKEKGDIPEGYSVSREKKERFSLILESASTNQTSMYLCASSSRLREQYFGPGTRLTVT.

The chain couples TRBV19 to TRBJ1-6, with D unclear. This CDR3 contains 15 residues. Germline CDR1 is LNHDA and CDR2 is SQIVND (reference sequence). V shed 7 bases and J shed 10 bases, with 20 bases lying between them. CDR3 bases: TGTGCCAGTAATTTGGCCACCCCACCGAACTCACCCCTCCACTTT. Residues: CASNLATPPNSPLHF. Based on the CDR3 plus reference TRBV19 and TRBJ1-6, the full variable domain is DGGITQSPKYLFRKEGQNVTLSCEQNLNHDAMYWYRQDPGQGLRLIYYSQIVNDFQKGDIAEGYSVSREKKESFPLTVTSAQKNPTAFYLCASNLATPPNSPLHFGNGTRLTVT.

The genes are TRBV4-1 and TRBJ1-2, with no clear D. V was pared by 2 bases and J by 2 bases, with 3 bases between. This CDR3 has 12 residues. The germline V gene encodes CDR1 MGHRA and CDR2 YSYEKL. In DNA form, the CDR3 reads TGCGCCAGCAGCCAACAGAACTATGGCTACACCTTC. Encoded protein: CASSQQNYGYTF.

The chain carries TRBV25-1 and TRBJ1-5; D unclear. From germline, CDR1 is MGHDK and CDR2 SYGVNS. The V gene lost 3 bases and the J gene lost 7 bases, with 7 bases spanning the gap. CDR3 length equals 12 residues. CDR3 DNA: TGTGCCAGCAGTGACCATGAGCAGCCCCAGCATTTT. Its translation: CASSDHEQPQHF.

The table lists this clone with a few counts. The chain joins TRBV5-1 to TRBJ2-1, with 10 bases lining up with TRBD2. The germline V gene encodes CDR1 SGHRS and CDR2 YFSETQ. Trimming cost V 2 bases and J 1 base; bases outside gene matches: 0. CDR3 length equals 15 residues. In DNA form, the CDR3 reads TGCGCCAGCAGCTTACTAGCGGGATCCTACAATGAGCAGTTCTTC. It is translated as CASSLLAGSYNEQFF.

V gene TRBV12-5 combines with J gene TRBJ1-2; D gene unclear. CDR1 LGHNT and CDR2 FRNRAP come from the germline V gene. The CDR3 is made up of 12 amino acids. Trimming removed 1 base from V and 5 bases from J, with 5 bases in between. CDR3 DNA: TGTGCTAGTGGTTTGGGACCGTATGGCTACACCTTC. Translated, it gives CASGLGPYGYTF.

The rearrangement links TRBV7-2 to TRBJ2-2, with D maybe TRBD1 (6 bases). Trimming cost V 6 bases and J 7 bases, with 15 bases left between them. The germline CDR1 and CDR2 sequences are SGHTA and FQGNSA. CDR3 length: 14 amino acids. CDR3 in DNA: TGTGCCAGCAGGAAGGGTAGGGGGTTCGGGGAGCTGTTTTTT. Translation gives CASRKGRGFGELFF.

The chain has TRBV6-4 and TRBJ2-2; perhaps TRBD1 as D (5 bases). In germline, CDR1 is MRHNA, CDR2 SNTAGT. The CDR3 is 15 amino acids. V was shortened by 7 bases and J by 6 bases, with 18 bases between the two germline ends. The CDR3 DNA sequence: TGTGCCAGCACCCAGGACAACTTAAACTCCGGGGAGCTGTTTTTT. Its translation is CASTQDNLNSGELFF.

This chain joins TRBV18 and TRBJ2-7; no definite D call. CDR1 and CDR2 from the germline V gene are KGHSH and LQKENI. The CDR3 is 17 residues long. The V gene lost 1 base and the J gene lost 0 bases, with 16 bases spanning the gap. Here the CDR3 reads CASSPRELGLGSYEQYF. The CDR3 coding sequence is TGTGCCAGCTCACCACGGGAACTGGGGTTAGGCTCCTACGAGCAGTACTTC.

The rearrangement joins TRBV5-1 to TRBJ2-7; D unclear. Trimming left V 4 bases short and J 1 base short, with 15 bases between. Germline V CDR1 and CDR2: SGHRS, YFSETQ. This CDR3 has 15 amino acids. CDR3 amino acids: CASSKDGMSSYEQYF. The CDR3 bases are TGCGCCAGCAGCAAGGACGGAATGAGTTCCTACGAGCAGTACTTC.